A selection of T cell receptor beta chains follows, all from one sample in a study of blood T cell repertoires in COVID-19. Produced via immunoSEQ multiplex PCR; TCRdb's table is partial and in-frame only. The table records around 130,000 clones, approximately 87% of them present only once. The sequencing input was peripheral blood. These receptors all come from a woman aged 45-65 years with acute or convalescent COVID-19. Each CDR3 is given with its conserved first and last residue. The order of the fields is clone size, V gene, J gene, D gene, CDR3 DNA, CDR3 protein. D genes are given only for firm matches. The listing skips clone size in some rows; elsewhere it reads once, few, many or a size class.

NA	TRBV5-1	TRBJ2-1	TRBD2	TGCGCCAGCAGCCCCACTAGCGGGATTTTGGATGAGCAGTTCTTC	CASSPTSGILDEQFF
NA	TRBV7-9	TRBJ1-6	NA	TGTGCCAGCAGCCCTGGAAGGGAGATTTCACCCCTCCACTTT	CASSPGREISPLHF
NA	TRBV30	TRBJ2-3	NA	TGTGCCTGGAGCCCACCCCCGGTTACGCAGTATTTT	CAWSPPPVTQYF
NA	TRBV7-8	TRBJ2-1	TRBD1	TGTGCCAGCAGCTTGTATGGGACAGGGGACAATGAGCAGTTCTTC	CASSLYGTGDNEQFF
NA	TRBV6-5	TRBJ1-3	TRBD1	TGTGCCAGCAGAGACAGGGCGTATGGAAACACCATATATTTT	CASRDRAYGNTIYF
NA	TRBV7-9	TRBJ2-2	TRBD2	TGTGCCAGCAATACGCGGGGGACGATGTTTGGTACCGGGGAGCTGTTTTTT	CASNTRGTMFGTGELFF
NA	TRBV10-3	TRBJ2-3	TRBD1	TGTGCCATCACACAGGGGAGTACAGATACGCAGTATTTT	CAITQGSTDTQYF
NA	TRBV11-2	TRBJ2-2	NA	TGTGCCAGCAGCATGGACGCAGGGTTGACCGGGGAGCTGTTTTTT	CASSMDAGLTGELFF
once	TRBV5-4	TRBJ2-1	NA	TGTGCCAGCAGCTCACAGGGAATTAGCTACAATGAGCAGTTCTTC	CASSSQGISYNEQFF
NA	TRBV5-4	TRBJ2-3	NA	TGTGCCAGCAGCTTGTTAGCGACTAGCACAGATACGCAGTATTTT	CASSLLATSTDTQYF
once	TRBV30	TRBJ1-1	NA	TGTGCCTGGAGTTTACAGGCTGAAGCTTTCTTT	CAWSLQAEAFF
NA	TRBV6-6	TRBJ1-1	NA	TGTGCCAGCAGCCCTGGTATACGGACTGAAGCTTTCTTT	CASSPGIRTEAFF
NA	TRBV5-4	TRBJ1-2	NA	TGTGCCAGCAGCCTCTGGCCAGGGAACTATGGCTACACCTTC	CASSLWPGNYGYTF
NA	TRBV6-2/TRBV6-3	TRBJ1-5	NA	TGTGCCAGCAGTTACTCCCAAAATCAGCCCCAGCATTTT	CASSYSQNQPQHF
few	TRBV5-4	TRBJ1-2	TRBD1	TGTGCCAGCAGCTTGGGGACAGGGGTGGTGTATGGCTACACCTTC	CASSLGTGVVYGYTF
NA	TRBV5-1	TRBJ2-3	TRBD1	TGCGCCAGCGGGCGACAGGGGGATACGCAGTATTTT	CASGRQGDTQYF
once	TRBV29-1	TRBJ1-1	NA	TGCAGCGTTCGACAGTCCACTGAAGCTTTCTTT	CSVRQSTEAFF
NA	TRBV10-3	TRBJ2-5	TRBD2	TGTGCCATCAGTCTTACTAGCGGGAGCCTAGAGACCCAGTACTTC	CAISLTSGSLETQYF
once	TRBV24-1	TRBJ2-3	TRBD2	TGTGCCACCATGGGACTAGGCACAGATACGCAGTATTTT	CATMGLGTDTQYF
NA	TRBV6-2/TRBV6-3	TRBJ1-2	NA	TGTGCCAGCAGTTACTCGCTTGGGCGAGTTCAAGACTATGGCTACACCTTC	CASSYSLGRVQDYGYTF
NA	TRBV7-9	TRBJ2-5	NA	TGTGCCAGCAGCCTCCCGGGGAAACAAGAGACCCAGTACTTC	CASSLPGKQETQYF
NA	TRBV4-1	TRBJ1-5	TRBD1	TGCGCCAGCAGCCGTTGGGAGTGGGGACAGGGAGGGAATCAGCCCCAGCATTTT	CASSRWEWGQGGNQPQHF
few	TRBV15	TRBJ1-1	NA	TGTGCCACCAGCAGCGGAAGATTGAGGGTAACTGAAGCTTTCTTT	CATSSGRLRVTEAFF
once	TRBV5-1	TRBJ1-5	TRBD1	TGCGCCAGCAGCTTGTCCGGGACAGGGGATCAGCCCCAGCATTTT	CASSLSGTGDQPQHF
NA	TRBV9	TRBJ2-1	TRBD2	TGTGCCAGCAGCGGCGGGACTAGCGGTAGTTACAATGAGCAGTTCTTC	CASSGGTSGSYNEQFF
once	TRBV11-3	TRBJ1-5	NA	TGTGCCACCCATGAGAGGTCGTATAGCAATCAGCCCCAGCATTTT	CATHERSYSNQPQHF
NA	TRBV10-2	TRBJ1-4	NA	TGCGCCAGCAGTGAGTGGCAGTCAGCTAATGAAAAACTGTTTTTT	CASSEWQSANEKLFF
NA	TRBV5-1	TRBJ1-2	TRBD1	TGCGCCAGCAGCTTGGTCGGACAGGGCAAAGACTATGGCTACACCTTC	CASSLVGQGKDYGYTF
NA	TRBV5-1	TRBJ2-1	TRBD1	TGCGCCAGCAGCTCCGGACAGGGGAATGAGCAGTTCTTC	CASSSGQGNEQFF
NA	TRBV29-1	TRBJ1-1	NA	TGCAGCGTTCTACTGACAGTCGGAGACACTGAAGCTTTCTTT	CSVLLTVGDTEAFF
NA	TRBV5-4	TRBJ2-1	TRBD2	TGTGCCAGCAGCTTGGGGGCTAGCGGCAATGAGCAGTTCTTC	CASSLGASGNEQFF
NA	TRBV5-8	TRBJ2-7	TRBD1	TGTGCCAGCAGCGTACCGGGACAGGGCCCCTACGAGCAGTACTTC	CASSVPGQGPYEQYF
NA	TRBV7-3	TRBJ2-1	NA	TGTGCCAGCAGCTCCAATGCCTACAATGAGCAGTTCTTC	CASSSNAYNEQFF
NA	TRBV5-6	TRBJ1-2	NA	TGTGCCAGCAGCGTGGGACATACGAACTATGGCTACACCTTC	CASSVGHTNYGYTF
NA	TRBV5-6	TRBJ2-7	NA	TGTGCCAGCAGCGAGGACTCCTCCTACGAGCAGTACTTC	CASSEDSSYEQYF
NA	TRBV19	TRBJ2-1	NA	TGTGCCAGTAGTATCCCCCGGGGGTTCCTCTCCTACAATGAGCAGTTCTTC	CASSIPRGFLSYNEQFF
NA	TRBV4-3	TRBJ2-1	NA	TGCGCCAGCAGGTTTGATAGTGGCTCCTACAATGAGCAGTTCTTC	CASRFDSGSYNEQFF
NA	TRBV3-1/TRBV3-2	TRBJ1-1	NA	TGTGCCAGCAGCCAGTCTTCCGAAGCTTTCTTT	CASSQSSEAFF
NA	TRBV6-2/TRBV6-3	TRBJ2-3	TRBD1	TGTGCCAGCAGCAAAACCCTCGGGACAGGGGGGTGGAATAGATACACAGATACGCAGTATTTT	CASSKTLGTGGWNRYTDTQYF